This T cell receptor beta chain was identified during a study of blood T cell repertoires in COVID-19. The authors' processing: Reference gene primer amplification gave estimated nucleated cell counts. The table came from immunoSEQ multiplex PCR; TCRdb's copy has only in-frame clones and leaves some out. V and J calls and clone size are given by that table; D and trimming were obtained from the DNA. This sample yields about 150,000 clones, of which roughly 90% are seen a single time; about 6.6% belongs to the top ten. The material sequenced was PBMCs or T cells enriched from blood (not recorded which). This receptor was taken from a woman in her fifties or sixties who had recovered from COVID-19.

CDR3 amino acids: CAISLASTDTQYF. The CDR3 DNA is TGTGCCATCAGTTTAGCCAGCACAGATACGCAGTATTTT. The genes are TRBV10-3 and TRBJ2-3; D gene uncertain. CDR1 is ENHRY, CDR2 SYGVKD, per germline. The CDR3 runs to 13 residues. V lost 5 bases and J lost 0, with 6 bases in between.